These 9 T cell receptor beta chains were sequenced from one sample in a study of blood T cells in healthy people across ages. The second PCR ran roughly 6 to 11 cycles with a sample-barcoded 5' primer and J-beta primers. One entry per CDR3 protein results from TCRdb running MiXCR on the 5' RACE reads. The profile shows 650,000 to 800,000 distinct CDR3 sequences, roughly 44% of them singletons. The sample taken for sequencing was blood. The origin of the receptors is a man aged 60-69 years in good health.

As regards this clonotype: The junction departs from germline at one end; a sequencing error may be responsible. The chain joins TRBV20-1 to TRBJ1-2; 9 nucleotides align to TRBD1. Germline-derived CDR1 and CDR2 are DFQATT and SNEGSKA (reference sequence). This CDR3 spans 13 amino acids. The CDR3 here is CGAHPGTGYGYTF. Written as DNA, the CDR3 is TGCGGTGCCCATCCCGGGACAGGGTATGGCTACACCTTC.

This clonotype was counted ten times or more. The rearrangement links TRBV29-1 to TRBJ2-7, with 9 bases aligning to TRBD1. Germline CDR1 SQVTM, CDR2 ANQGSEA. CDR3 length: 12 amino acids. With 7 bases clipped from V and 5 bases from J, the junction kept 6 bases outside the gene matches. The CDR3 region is CSAGTGSHEQYF. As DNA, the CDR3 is TGCAGCGCCGGGACAGGGTCCCACGAGCAGTACTTC.

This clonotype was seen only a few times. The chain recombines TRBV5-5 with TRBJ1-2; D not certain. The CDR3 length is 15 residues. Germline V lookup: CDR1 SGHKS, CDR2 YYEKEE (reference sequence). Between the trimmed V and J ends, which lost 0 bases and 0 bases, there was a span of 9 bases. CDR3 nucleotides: TGTGCCAGCAGCTTGGCCGGACTGGCTAACTATGGCTACACCTTC. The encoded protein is CASSLAGLANYGYTF.

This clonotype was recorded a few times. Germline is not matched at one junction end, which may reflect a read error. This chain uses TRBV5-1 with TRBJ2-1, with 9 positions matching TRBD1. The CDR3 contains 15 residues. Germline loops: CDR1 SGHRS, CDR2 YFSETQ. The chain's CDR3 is CASSIFPGTGNEQFF. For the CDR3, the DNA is TGCGCCAGCAGCATATTTCCCGGGACAGGGAATGAGCAGTTTTTC.

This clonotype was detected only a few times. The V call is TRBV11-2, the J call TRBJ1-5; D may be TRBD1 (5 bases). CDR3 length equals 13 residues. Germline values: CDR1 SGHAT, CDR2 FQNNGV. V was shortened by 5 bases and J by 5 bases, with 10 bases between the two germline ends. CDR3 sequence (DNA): TGTGCCAGCAGCGAGGGGTTCTATCAGCCCCAGCATTTT. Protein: CASSEGFYQPQHF.

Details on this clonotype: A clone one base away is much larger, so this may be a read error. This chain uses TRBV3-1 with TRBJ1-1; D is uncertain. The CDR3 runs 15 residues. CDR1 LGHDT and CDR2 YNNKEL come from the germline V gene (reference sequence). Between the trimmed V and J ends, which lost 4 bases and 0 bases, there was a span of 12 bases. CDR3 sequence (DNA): TGTGCCAGCAGCCCCAAAGGCGTAGTGAACACTGAAGCTTTCTTT. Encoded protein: CASSPKGVVNTEAFF.

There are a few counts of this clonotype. The CDR3 coding sequence is TGTGCCAGCAGCTTAGTCCCTAGCGGGGGACCGAAGTACTTC. It is translated as CASSLVPSGGPKYF. The V and J genes are TRBV7-8 and TRBJ2-4, with 10 bases identical to TRBD2. Germline lookup yields CDR1 SGHVS and CDR2 FQNEAQ. This CDR3 comprises 14 residues. Trimming at V came to 1 base and at J to 14 bases, leaving 8 bases not matched to a gene.

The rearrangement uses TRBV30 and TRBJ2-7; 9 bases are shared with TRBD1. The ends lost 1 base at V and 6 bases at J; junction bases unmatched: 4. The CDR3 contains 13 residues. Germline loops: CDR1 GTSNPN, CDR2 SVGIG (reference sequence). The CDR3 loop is CAWSEQGASEQYF. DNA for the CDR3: TGTGCCTGGAGTGAACAGGGGGCTAGCGAGCAGTACTTC.

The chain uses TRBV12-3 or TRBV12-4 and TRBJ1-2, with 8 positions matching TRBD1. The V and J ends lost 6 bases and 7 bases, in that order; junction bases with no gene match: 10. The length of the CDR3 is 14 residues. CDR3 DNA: TGTGCCAGCAGACTCGGACAGGGTAGAGGTGGCTACACCTTC. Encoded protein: CASRLGQGRGGYTF.